This T cell receptor beta chain appears in the sequencing data of a study of cytomegalovirus exposure and HLA in healthy donors. Study overall: Falling in the Caucasian-associated ancestry cluster were about 82% of around 370 genotyped donors.

Study observations and caveats: Later analysis associated a missense DCLRE1C variant with TCR beta V- and J-gene trimming. Most TCR sequences showed up rarely, but some public TCRs showed up in many donors. According to a later analysis, most TCR beta chains associated with CMV appeared HLA-restricted.

About this clone itself: As yet, its antigen is unknown.

Use of 60 Vbeta and 13 Jbeta primers characterized the PCR. Libraries were prepared by immunoSEQ multiplex PCR; TCRdb keeps only in-frame clonotypes and omits some of them. Here the sample spans 75,000 to 100,000 clones, roughly 80% being singletons. Germline loops: CDR1 MNHEY, CDR2 SMNVEV (reference sequence). V shed 6 bases and J 4 bases; nucleotides not matched to a gene: 2. CDR3 size: 14 residues. The TCR originated in a man aged 60-69 years in good health and CMV-seropositive. Sequenced sample: PBMCs. The V gene is TRBV27, the J gene TRBJ2-2, with 10 bases that match TRBD1. In DNA, the CDR3 is TGTGCCAGCAGCGACAGGGGGCTCACCGGGGAGCTGTTTTTT. It specifies CASSDRGLTGELFF.